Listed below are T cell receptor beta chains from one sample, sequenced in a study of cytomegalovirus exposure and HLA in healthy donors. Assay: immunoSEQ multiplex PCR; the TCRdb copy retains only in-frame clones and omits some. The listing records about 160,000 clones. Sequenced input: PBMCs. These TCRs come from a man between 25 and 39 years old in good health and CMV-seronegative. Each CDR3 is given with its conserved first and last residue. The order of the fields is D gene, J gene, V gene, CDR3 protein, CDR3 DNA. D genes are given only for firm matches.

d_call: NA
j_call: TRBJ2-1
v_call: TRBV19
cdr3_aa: CASSIGWEAHPFVF
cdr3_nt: TGTGCCAGTAGTATTGGGTGGGAGGCCCACCCTTTTGTCTTC

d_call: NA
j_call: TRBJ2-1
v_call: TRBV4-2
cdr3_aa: CASSQEGSDAYNEQFF
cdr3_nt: TGTGCCAGCAGCCAAGAAGGCAGCGACGCTTACAATGAGCAGTTCTTC

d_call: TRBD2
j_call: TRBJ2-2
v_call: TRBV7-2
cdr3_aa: CASSLARLAGFAGELFF
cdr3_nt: TGTGCCAGCAGCTTAGCTCGACTAGCGGGATTCGCCGGGGAGCTGTTTTTT

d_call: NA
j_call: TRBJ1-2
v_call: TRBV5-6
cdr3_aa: CASSLKGDYYYGYTF
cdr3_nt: TGTGCCAGCAGCTTGAAAGGGGACTACTACTATGGCTACACCTTC

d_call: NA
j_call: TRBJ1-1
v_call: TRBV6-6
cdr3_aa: CASSPGGRVDTEAFF
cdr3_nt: TGTGCCAGCAGCCCCGGGGGGAGGGTAGATACTGAAGCTTTCTTT

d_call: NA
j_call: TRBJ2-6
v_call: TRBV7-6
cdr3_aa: CASSSLARGESGANVLTF
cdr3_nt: TGTGCCAGCAGCTCGTTGGCCAGGGGGGAATCTGGGGCCAACGTCCTGACTTTC

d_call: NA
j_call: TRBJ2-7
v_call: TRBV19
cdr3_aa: CASSIGGLGFEQYF
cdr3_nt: TGTGCCAGTAGTATCGGGGGGCTTGGGTTCGAGCAGTACTTC

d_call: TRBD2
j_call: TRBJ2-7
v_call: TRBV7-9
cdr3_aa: CASSFLTSVNEQYF
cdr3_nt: TGTGCCAGCAGCTTTTTGACTAGCGTCAACGAGCAGTACTTC

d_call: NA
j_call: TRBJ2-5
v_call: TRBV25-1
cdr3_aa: CASSRIGAQETQYF
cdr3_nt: TGTGCCAGCAGCCGTATCGGTGCCCAAGAGACCCAGTACTTC

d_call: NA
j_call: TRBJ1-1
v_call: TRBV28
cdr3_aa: CASSPSDRTHTEAFF
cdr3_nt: TGTGCCAGCAGTCCCAGTGACAGGACCCACACTGAAGCTTTCTTT

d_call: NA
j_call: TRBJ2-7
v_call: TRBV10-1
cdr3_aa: CASSESSPGEQYF
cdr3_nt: TGCGCCAGCAGTGAATCCAGCCCGGGGGAGCAGTACTTC

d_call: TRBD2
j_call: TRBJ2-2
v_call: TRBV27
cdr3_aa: CASSPLGLANTGELFF
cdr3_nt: TGTGCCAGCAGCCCCCTGGGACTAGCCAACACCGGGGAGCTGTTTTTT

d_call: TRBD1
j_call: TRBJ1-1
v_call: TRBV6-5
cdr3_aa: CASGDRGRVTEAFF
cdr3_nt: TGTGCCAGCGGGGACAGGGGGCGCGTGACTGAAGCTTTCTTT

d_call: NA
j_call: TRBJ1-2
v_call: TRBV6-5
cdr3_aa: CASSYRGRGGYTF
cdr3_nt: TGTGCCAGCAGTTACCGGGGGAGGGGTGGCTACACCTTC

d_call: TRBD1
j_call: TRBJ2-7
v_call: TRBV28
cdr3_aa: CASSQGQQQYF
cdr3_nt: TGTGCCAGCAGTCAGGGACAGCAGCAGTACTTC

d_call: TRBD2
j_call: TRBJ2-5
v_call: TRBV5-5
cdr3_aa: CASSLGAGVVETQYF
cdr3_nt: TGTGCCAGCAGCTTAGGAGCGGGAGTTGTTGAGACCCAGTACTTC

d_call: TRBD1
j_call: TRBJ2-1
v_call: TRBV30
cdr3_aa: CAWSQGVQNEQFF
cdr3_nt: TGTGCCTGGAGTCAGGGGGTGCAGAATGAGCAGTTCTTC

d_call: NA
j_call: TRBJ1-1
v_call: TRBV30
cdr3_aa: CAWSKGGGTEAFF
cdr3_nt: TGTGCCTGGAGTAAAGGGGGGGGCACTGAAGCTTTCTTT

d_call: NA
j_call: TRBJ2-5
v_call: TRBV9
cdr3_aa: CASSVATGAGQETQYF
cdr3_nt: TGTGCCAGCAGCGTAGCTACGGGAGCTGGTCAAGAGACCCAGTACTTC

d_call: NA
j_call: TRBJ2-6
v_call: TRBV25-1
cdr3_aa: CASSASSPGANVLTF
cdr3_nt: TGTGCCAGCAGTGCCTCGTCCCCTGGGGCCAACGTCCTGACTTTC

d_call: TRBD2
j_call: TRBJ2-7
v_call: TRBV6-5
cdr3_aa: CASSYSGLAGGYEQYF
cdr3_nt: TGTGCCAGCAGTTACTCCGGACTAGCGGGAGGGTACGAGCAGTACTTC

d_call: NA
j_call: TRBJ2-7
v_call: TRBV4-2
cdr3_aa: CASSQEMGQEGAEYF
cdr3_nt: TGTGCCAGCAGCCAAGAAATGGGCCAGGAGGGGGCTGAGTACTTC